The 14 T cell receptor beta chains in this list originate from one sample, sequenced in a study of human CD8 memory T cell subsets. Libraries for TCR beta were constructed using UMI-labeled 5' RACE. TCRdb reprocessed the 5' RACE reads and stores each CDR3 protein as one record, lacking DNA. The sample data list about 11,000 distinct CDR3 sequences. Input material: CD8+ stem-like memory T cells (TSCM and TCM) sorted from PBMCs. Indicated subset: stem-like memory CD8 T cells (TSTEM), CCR7+ PD-1- TIGIT-. These receptors originate from a human donor in good health.

The chain carries TRBV14 and TRBJ2-7; the D gene TCRdb calls, TRBD1, cannot be checked with no DNA. This CDR3 spans 14 amino acids. CDR1 is SGHDN, CDR2 FVKESK, per germline. Here the CDR3 reads CASSPFTGAYEQYF. Looking up the rest from reference TRBV14 and TRBJ2-7 gives the full variable domain: EAGVTQFPSHSVIEKGQTVTLRCDPISGHDNLYWYRRVMGKEIKFLLHFVKESKQDESGMPNNRFLAERTGGTYSTLKVQPAELEDSGVYFCASSPFTGAYEQYFGPGTRLTVT.

This chain links TRBV3-1 with TRBJ2-1. CDR3 length equals 13 residues. Looked up from germline, CDR1 is LGHDT and CDR2 is YNNKEL (reference sequence). CDR3 amino acids: CASSQGLGFEQFF.

The chain joins TRBV6-2 or TRBV6-3 to TRBJ2-3; TCRdb's D call, TRBD2, is unchecked because there is no DNA. Germline CDR1 and CDR2: MNHEY and SVGEGT. CDR3 length: 15 residues. CDR3 residues: CASSYSGGEADTQYF.

This chain uses TRBV2 with TRBJ2-3. The CDR3 is 14 amino acids. Germline values: CDR1 SNHLY, CDR2 FYNNEI. This CDR3 reads CASSDRGQLDTQYF.

V is TRBV4-1 and J is TRBJ2-7; the D gene TCRdb calls, TRBD1, cannot be checked with no DNA. Germline CDR1 reads MGHRA; CDR2 reads YSYEKL. The length of the CDR3 is 15 residues. The CDR3 sequence is CASSLTRDSTYEQYF.

The chain links TRBV3-1 to TRBJ1-1. In germline, CDR1 is LGHDT, CDR2 YNNKEL (reference sequence). The length of the CDR3 is 14 residues. The CDR3 is CASSQDIQDTEAFF.

This clonotype is deemed medium-sized (0.01 to 0.1%) by its frequency. The rearrangement joins TRBV29-1 to TRBJ1-2. The CDR3 has 13 amino acids. Germline V CDR1 and CDR2: SQVTM, ANQGSEA. CDR3 residues: CSVTDGFNYGYTF.

The chain carries TRBV23-1 and TRBJ1-5; TCRdb lists TRBD1, though no DNA is available to test this call. TRBV23-1 carries the ORF label, with uncertain function. This CDR3 has 15 amino acids. This CDR3 reads CASSPGHYSNQPQHF.

The rearrangement uses TRBV3-1 and TRBJ2-5; TCRdb calls TRBD2, which cannot be checked without DNA. The CDR3 totals 16 residues. In germline, CDR1 is LGHDT, CDR2 YNNKEL (reference sequence). CDR3 residues: CASTRAAELAGETQYF.

The chain links TRBV15 to TRBJ2-3; lacking DNA, the TRBD1 call made by TCRdb goes unchecked. CDR1 is LNHNV and CDR2 is YYDKDF in the germline V gene (reference sequence). There are 19 residues in the CDR3. The CDR3: CATSSEVTGTGVLTDTQYF.

The rearrangement uses TRBV6-1 and TRBJ1-4. Germline V gene sequence: CDR1 MNHNS, CDR2 SASEGT. This CDR3 comprises 13 residues. The CDR3 spells CATRQQTNEKLFF.

The chain carries TRBV5-1 and TRBJ2-7; TCRdb designates TRBD2, a call that cannot be tested without DNA. The germline V gene has CDR1 SGHRS and CDR2 YFSETQ. CDR3 length: 16 amino acids. The CDR3 here is CASSTGLASPFYEQYF.

The chain combines TRBV18 with TRBJ1-1; TCRdb reports TRBD1, a call that lacks DNA to check it against. This CDR3 contains 17 residues. CDR1 and CDR2 from the germline V gene are KGHSH and LQKENI. This chain's CDR3 is CASSPATGGILNTEAFF. Looking up the rest from reference TRBV18 and TRBJ1-1 gives the full variable domain: NAGVMQNPRHLVRRRGQEARLRCSPMKGHSHVYWYRQLPEEGLKFMVYLQKENIIDESGMPKERFSAEFPKEGPSILRIQQVVRGDSAAYFCASSPATGGILNTEAFFGQGTRLTVV.

This sequence joins TRBV7-9 and TRBJ2-1; the D call from TCRdb, TRBD1, cannot be confirmed without DNA. This CDR3 spans 13 amino acids. CDR1 is SEHNR, CDR2 FQNEAQ, per germline (reference sequence). The CDR3 protein is CASSQDTYNEQFF.